The 8 T cell receptor beta chains reported below all come from one sample, sequenced in a study of T-cell reconstitution after alpha-beta-depleted transplantation in children. TCRbeta library construction was performed incorporating unique molecular identifiers. TCRdb ran MiXCR on the PCR reads and lists one entry per CDR3 protein. The sample yields about 980,000 distinct CDR3 sequences, less than 30% seen once. Sequencing used PBMCs, mostly from graft donor cells, obtained 360 days after TCRalphabeta/CD19-depleted stem cell transplant. The receptors shown here come from a boy less than two years old who had a stem cell transplant for SCID, so the T cells may come from the graft donor.

The chain uses TRBV5-1 and TRBJ2-1, with D perhaps assigned TRBD1 or TRBD2 (6 bases each). Trimming removed 0 bases at V and 5 bases at J, with 12 bases between. The CDR3 contains 15 residues. Germline assignment: CDR1 SGHRS and CDR2 YFSETQ. CDR3 region: CASSLGWGANNEQFF. The CDR3 DNA reads as TGCGCCAGCAGCTTGGGCTGGGGGGCTAACAATGAGCAGTTCTTC.

This clonotype showed up just a few times. The chain joins TRBV12-3 or TRBV12-4 to TRBJ1-1; no firm D call. V was shortened by 1 base and J by 5 bases, with 8 bases between the two germline ends. The CDR3 length is 13 residues. The CDR3 here is CASSLVYGTEAFF. For the CDR3, the DNA is TGTGCCAGCAGTTTAGTCTACGGGACTGAAGCTTTCTTT.

This clonotype was seen more than once but under ten times. This chain uses TRBV15 with TRBJ2-2; TRBD1 is a possible D gene (5 bases). The length of the CDR3 is 13 residues. V dropped 5 bases and J dropped 1 base, with 5 bases sitting between them. Germline assignment: CDR1 LNHNV and CDR2 YYDKDF (reference sequence). CDR3 amino acids: CATSGQNTGELFF. The CDR3 nucleotides read TGTGCCACCAGCGGACAGAACACCGGGGAGCTGTTTTTT.

J is TRBJ2-1 and V is TRBV3-1; D may be TRBD2 (5 bases). The CDR3 contains 17 residues. V was pared by 2 bases and J by 0 bases, with 14 bases between. Germline CDR1 is LGHDT and CDR2 is YNNKEL (reference sequence). The CDR3 here is CASSQPQRWSSYNEQFF. The CDR3 nucleotides are TGTGCCAGCAGCCAACCCCAGCGGTGGAGCTCCTACAATGAGCAGTTCTTC.

The rearrangement links TRBV29-1 to TRBJ2-5; 8 bases align to TRBD1. V shed 7 bases and J 1 base; nucleotides not matched to a gene: 2. This CDR3 spans 12 amino acids. The germline V gene has CDR1 SQVTM and CDR2 ANQGSEA. The CDR3 here is CSAGQGQETQYF. The CDR3 DNA reads TGCAGCGCCGGACAGGGCCAAGAGACCCAGTACTTC.

V and J are TRBV28 and TRBJ1-1; possibly TRBD1 for D (5 bases). Germline CDR1 reads MDHEN; CDR2 reads SYDVKM. This CDR3 contains 16 residues. Trimming cost V 4 bases and J 1 base, with 16 bases left between them. CDR3 nucleotide sequence: TGTGCCAGCAGTTCGACCTCCAAAGGGGCGAACACTGAAGCTTTCTTT. Translating gives CASSSTSKGANTEAFF.

The chain carries TRBV9 and TRBJ2-7; 7 bases agree with TRBD1. After removal of 3 bases from V and 5 bases from J, the junction contained 14 bases not matched to a gene. This CDR3 is 16 amino acids long. Germline CDR1 and CDR2: SGDLS and YYNGEE. The CDR3 protein is CASSARPGGTENEQYF. CDR3 sequence (DNA): TGTGCCAGCAGCGCGAGACCTGGTGGGACAGAGAACGAGCAGTACTTC.

The chain links TRBV15 to TRBJ2-7, with TRBD1 matching over 8 bases. This CDR3 has 14 residues. Germline V gene sequence: CDR1 LNHNV, CDR2 YYDKDF (reference sequence). Trimming took 5 bases from V and 2 from J; bases not matched to a gene: 5. CDR3 residues: CATSGKTGAYEQYF. Here the CDR3 DNA reads TGTGCCACCAGCGGAAAGACAGGGGCCTACGAGCAGTACTTC. The variable domain in full, with the rest retrieved from reference TRBV15 and TRBJ2-7, is DAMVIQNPRYQVTQFGKPVTLSCSQTLNHNVMYWYQQKSSQAPKLLFHYYDKDFNNEADTPDNFQSRRPNTSFCFLDIRSPGLGDTAMYLCATSGKTGAYEQYFGPGTRLTVT.